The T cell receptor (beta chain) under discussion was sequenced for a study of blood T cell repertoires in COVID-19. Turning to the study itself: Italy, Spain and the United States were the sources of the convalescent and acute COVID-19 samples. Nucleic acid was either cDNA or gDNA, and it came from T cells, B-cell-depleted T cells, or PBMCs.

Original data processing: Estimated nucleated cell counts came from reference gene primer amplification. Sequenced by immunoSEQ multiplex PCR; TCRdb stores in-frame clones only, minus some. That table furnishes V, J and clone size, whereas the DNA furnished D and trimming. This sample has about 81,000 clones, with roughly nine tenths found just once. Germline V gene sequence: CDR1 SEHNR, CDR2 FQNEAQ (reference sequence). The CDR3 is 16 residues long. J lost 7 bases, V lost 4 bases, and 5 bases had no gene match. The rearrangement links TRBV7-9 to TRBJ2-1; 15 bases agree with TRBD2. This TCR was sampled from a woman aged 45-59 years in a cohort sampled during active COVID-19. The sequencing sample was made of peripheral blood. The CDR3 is CASSSPGLAGGNEQFF. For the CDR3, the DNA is TGTGCCAGCAGCTCGCCCGGACTAGCGGGAGGGAATGAGCAGTTCTTC.